The present T cell receptor beta chain was sequenced within a study of beta chain features in type 1 diabetes. The germline CDR1 and CDR2 sequences are GTSNPN and SVGIG (reference sequence). The CDR3 length is 13 residues. V dropped 2 bases and J dropped 5 bases, with 12 bases sitting between them. Sorting based on CD45RO/CCR7/CD25/CD127/CD95/CD27 separated CD4+ naive, central memory, regulatory and stem cell-like memory cells. Expressed TCRB transcripts were sequenced after all isolated RNA was converted to cDNA. Here immunoSEQ multiplex PCR was the method, and the copy in TCRdb shows in-frame clones only, minus some. Of 600,000 or so clones listed, roughly an eighth are singletons. This clone has more than one count but fewer than ten. Its antigen is unknown. General observations from the study: Within each of all four CD4+ subsets, Type 1 diabetes patients had TCRB CDR3s that were moderately but significantly shorter.

The chain uses TRBV30 and TRBJ1-2; tentative D call: TRBD1 (6 bases). This receptor was taken from a man in his late teens or twenties with type 1 diabetes. Sequenced: naive CD4+ T cells from blood. In DNA, the CDR3 is TGTGCCTGGAGTTTAGGACAGCGGTATGGCTACACCTTC. It codes for CAWSLGQRYGYTF.